A single sample is the source of the 18 T cell receptor beta chains below, sequenced in a study of T cell changes during pregnancy in multiple sclerosis. Repertoires were generated with immunoSEQ multiplex PCR, while TCRdb's copy carries only in-frame clones and drops some. The repertoire includes about 38,000 clones, about 90% of them detected once, and about 0.57% sits in the top ten. The sample consisted of CD4+ T cells from peripheral blood mononuclear cells, taken in the second trimester of pregnancy. The source of these receptors is a female donor with multiple sclerosis, enrolled in a pregnancy study.

This chain links TRBV6-6 with TRBJ2-3; TRBD2 aligns across 10 bases. Unmatched junction bases numbered 3, after V lost 4 bases and J lost 5 bases. Germline assignment: CDR1 MNHNY and CDR2 SVGAGI (reference sequence). The CDR3 is made up of 14 amino acids. In DNA form, the CDR3 reads TGTGCCAGCAGTTTACTAGCGGGACTAGATACGCAGTATTTT. This sequence encodes CASSLLAGLDTQYF.

The chain joins TRBV27 to TRBJ2-1; 13 nucleotides align to TRBD2. Germline V gives CDR1 MNHEY, CDR2 SMNVEV (reference sequence). CDR3 length: 23 amino acids. The V segment lost 2 bases and the J segment 5 bases; nucleotides outside the gene matches: 24. CDR3 sequence: CASSLNGRTGGLAGAIVNNEQFF. DNA of the CDR3: TGTGCCAGCAGTTTAAATGGAAGGACAGGCGGACTAGCGGGAGCCATTGTCAACAATGAGCAGTTCTTC.

The rearrangement joins TRBV9 to TRBJ1-4; 12 nucleotides match TRBD1. Per the germline V gene, CDR1 is SGDLS and CDR2 is YYNGEE. This CDR3 has 16 amino acids. V gave up 4 bases and J gave up 8 bases; unmatched junction bases: 9. The CDR3 bases are TGTGCCAGCAGCCCCCGGGACAGGGGGCATTTCGAAAAACTGTTTTTT. This encodes CASSPRDRGHFEKLFF.

V gene TRBV15 combines with J gene TRBJ2-5, with D perhaps TRBD2 (6 bases). Germline CDR1 reads LNHNV; CDR2 reads YYDKDF (reference sequence). V was trimmed by 5 bases and J by 3 bases, leaving 13 bases between them. The CDR3 consists of 14 residues. In DNA, the CDR3 is TGTGCCACCAGCGGACGGGACTCCAAAGAGACCCAGTACTTC. This codes for CATSGRDSKETQYF.

This rearrangement joins TRBV28 to TRBJ2-7, with D uncertain. The CDR3 runs to 17 residues. The ends were cut back, 6 bases at V and 5 bases at J, with 26 bases in the middle. In germline, CDR1 is MDHEN, CDR2 SYDVKM. The CDR3 sequence is CASRPFHSGVPIHEQYF. The CDR3 DNA sequence: TGTGCCAGCAGGCCATTCCATTCCGGAGTCCCTATCCACGAGCAGTACTTC.

In DNA form, the CDR3 reads TGTGCCAGTAGTATTGGCAGGGGTCGAGACACCGGGGAGCTGTTTTTT. Encoded protein: CASSIGRGRDTGELFF. The rearrangement joins TRBV19 to TRBJ2-2; D may be TRBD1 (6 bases). Trimming took 3 bases from V and 3 from J, leaving 14 bases between them. This CDR3 comprises 16 residues. The V gene's germline CDR1 is LNHDA and CDR2 SQIVND (reference sequence).

The chain carries TRBV7-2 and TRBJ2-1, with D maybe TRBD2 (6 bases). The ends were cut back, 5 bases at V and 5 bases at J, with 19 bases in the middle. The CDR3 spans 16 residues. CDR1 and CDR2 (germline): SGHTA, FQGNSA. The CDR3 DNA follows: TGTGCCAGCAGCATTATAATGCCTAGCGACAACAATGAGCAGTTCTTC. Residues: CASSIIMPSDNNEQFF. The entire variable domain, with the rest obtained from reference TRBV7-2 and TRBJ2-1, is as follows: GAGVSQSPSNKVTEKGKDVELRCDPISGHTALYWYRQSLGQGLEFLIYFQGNSAPDKSGLPSDRFSAERTGGSVSTLTIQRTQQEDSAVYLCASSIIMPSDNNEQFFGPGTRLTVL.

The chain is built from TRBV6-5 and TRBJ1-1; D unclear. The ends were cut back, 7 bases at V and 9 bases at J, with 15 bases in the middle. Germline V gene lookup returns CDR1 MNHEY and CDR2 SVGAGI. This CDR3 has 12 residues. The CDR3 sequence is CASKTVGGQAFF. CDR3 bases: TGTGCCAGCAAGACCGTGGGAGGTCAAGCTTTCTTT.

The V call is TRBV7-2, the J call TRBJ1-3, with D tentatively TRBD1 (6 bases). The CDR3 sequence is 17 residues long. Trimming pared 0 bases from V and 0 bases from J, leaving 12 bases between. Germline V gene data show CDR1 as SGHTA and CDR2 as FQGNSA. The CDR3 nucleotides are TGTGCCAGCAGCTTAGCTGGGACACCAGCCTCTGGAAACACCATATATTTT. It is translated as CASSLAGTPASGNTIYF. The whole variable domain, filled in from reference TRBV7-2 and TRBJ1-3, reads GAGVSQSPSNKVTEKGKDVELRCDPISGHTALYWYRQSLGQGLEFLIYFQGNSAPDKSGLPSDRFSAERTGGSVSTLTIQRTQQEDSAVYLCASSLAGTPASGNTIYFGEGSWLTVV.

This chain joins TRBV7-2 and TRBJ2-7; a possible D gene is TRBD2 (6 bases). Trimming pared 0 bases from V and 5 bases from J, leaving 14 bases between. CDR1 and CDR2 from the germline V gene are SGHTA and FQGNSA. This CDR3 comprises 15 residues. The CDR3 loop is CASSLARRGGNEQYF. CDR3 nucleotide sequence: TGTGCCAGCAGCTTAGCTAGGAGGGGAGGCAACGAGCAGTACTTC.

The chain uses TRBV5-6 and TRBJ2-2, with D tentatively TRBD1 (6 bases). V dropped 6 bases and J dropped 5 bases, with 17 bases sitting between them. The CDR3 is made up of 15 amino acids. Germline V gives CDR1 SGHDT, CDR2 YYEEEE. The CDR3 nucleotides are TGTGCCAGCACCGAAACAGGGCGAGGAACCGGGGAGCTGTTTTTT. Protein: CASTETGRGTGELFF. Full variable domain (remainder filled in from reference TRBV5-6 and TRBJ2-2): DAGVTQSPTHLIKTRGQQVTLRCSPKSGHDTVSWYQQALGQGPQFIFQYYEEEERQRGNFPDRFSGHQFPNYSSELNVNALLLGDSALYLCASTETGRGTGELFFGEGSRLTVL.

As DNA, the CDR3 is TGTGCCAGCAGCTTAACGGTAGGGAGAAACGAGCAGTACTTC. As protein: CASSLTVGRNEQYF. The chain employs TRBV11-1 and TRBJ2-7, with D possibly TRBD2 on 5 matching bases. Germline V CDR1 and CDR2: SGHAT, FQDESV (reference sequence). CDR3 size: 14 residues. With 2 bases removed from V and 5 bases from J, the gap between germline ends came to 13 bases.

This clone was seen just once. The V and J genes are TRBV10-3 and TRBJ2-3, with TRBD2 as a possible D gene (5 bases). Germline V gives CDR1 ENHRY, CDR2 SYGVKD. The ends were cut back, 6 bases at V and 6 bases at J, with 7 bases in the middle. The CDR3 loop spans 11 amino acids. CDR3 sequence reads: CAISGLDTQYF. The CDR3 DNA reads as TGTGCCATCAGCGGACTGGATACGCAGTATTTT.

This clone has only one observation. V gene TRBV5-1 combines with J gene TRBJ1-1; TRBD1 matches 7 bases. Losses at the gene ends were 3 bases for V and 8 bases for J; bases not matched to a gene: 16. Per germline, CDR1 SGHRS and CDR2 YFSETQ. The CDR3 extends over 16 amino acids. CDR3 residues: CASSYGQDIWRDEAFF. In nucleotides, the CDR3 is TGCGCCAGCAGCTACGGACAGGACATATGGCGCGACGAAGCTTTCTTT.

The DNA for the CDR3 is TGTGCCAGCAGGGGATTATTCGGGACAGGTTCCTATGGCTACACCTTC. Translation gives CASRGLFGTGSYGYTF. The chain couples TRBV6-6 to TRBJ1-2, with 8 bases lining up with TRBD1. The CDR3 is made up of 16 amino acids. Germline V gives CDR1 MNHNY, CDR2 SVGAGI (reference sequence). V lost 6 bases to trimming and J lost 4 bases; unmatched junction nucleotides: 13.

The chain links TRBV18 to TRBJ2-5; 7 bases are a match to TRBD2. The CDR3 is 18 amino acids. Germline CDR1 KGHSH, CDR2 LQKENI. Trimming removed 3 bases from V and 4 bases from J; junction bases left unmatched: 17. DNA of the CDR3: TGTGCCAGCTCACCCCTTGGACTAGGTATTTCGTTGGTAGAGACCCAGTACTTC. Encoded protein: CASSPLGLGISLVETQYF.

V and J are TRBV27 and TRBJ1-4; 7 bases are shared with TRBD1. The trim removed 4 bases at V and 7 bases at J, leaving 6 bases unmatched. This CDR3 region has 14 residues. The V gene's germline CDR1 is MNHEY and CDR2 SMNVEV (reference sequence). For the CDR3, the DNA is TGTGCCAGCAGTTACAACAGGGGCGGTGAAAAACTGTTTTTT. This encodes CASSYNRGGEKLFF.

The V and J genes are TRBV2 and TRBJ2-1; TRBD1 matches 11 bases. Germline V gene lookup returns CDR1 SNHLY and CDR2 FYNNEI. This CDR3 spans 16 amino acids. The V segment lost 4 bases and the J segment 7 bases; nucleotides outside the gene matches: 9. This chain's CDR3 is CASSVLGQGAINEQFF. The CDR3 bases are TGTGCCAGCAGTGTGCTTGGACAGGGGGCGATTAATGAGCAGTTCTTC.